The rows below give T cell receptor beta chains drawn from one sample of a study of T cells in Graves' hyperthyroidism and ophthalmopathy. MiXCR was run by TCRdb on the multiplex PCR reads, yielding one entry per CDR3 protein. The sample includes fewer than 400,000 distinct CDR3 sequences, about 15% of them seen just once. The sequenced material came from blood. The receptors here all came from a woman aged 18-29 years with Graves' hyperthyroidism that later progressed to Graves' ophthalmopathy. CDR3s include the opening cysteine and the closing phenylalanine or tryptophan. Each record gives: J gene, D gene, clone size, V gene, CDR3 DNA, CDR3 protein. A D gene is named only where the DNA matches it firmly. Some rows mark clone size as missing; the rest say once, few, many or name a class of expanded clone.

j_call: TRBJ1-1; d_call: .; clone_size: many; v_call: TRBV5-1; cdr3_nt: TGCGCCAGCAGCTTGGTAGGGGCAAACACTGAAGCTTTCTTT; cdr3_aa: CASSLVGANTEAFF
j_call: TRBJ2-1; d_call: TRBD2; clone_size: many; v_call: TRBV10-3; cdr3_nt: TGTGCCATCAGTGAGTGGCGGGAGTCCTACAATGAGCAGTTCTTC; cdr3_aa: CAISEWRESYNEQFF
j_call: TRBJ2-1; d_call: TRBD2; clone_size: many; v_call: TRBV30; cdr3_nt: TGTGCCTGGAGCCTCGGGCTAGCGGGAGACAATGAGCAGTTCTTC; cdr3_aa: CAWSLGLAGDNEQFF
j_call: TRBJ2-7; d_call: .; clone_size: .; v_call: TRBV27; cdr3_nt: TGTGCCAGCAGGAGGGGGGTCGAGCAGTACTTC; cdr3_aa: CASRRGVEQYF
j_call: TRBJ1-1; d_call: .; clone_size: many; v_call: TRBV6-1; cdr3_nt: TGTGCCAGCAGTACCCAGTGGGCGGGGAACACTGAAGCTTTCTTT; cdr3_aa: CASSTQWAGNTEAFF
j_call: TRBJ2-3; d_call: .; clone_size: .; v_call: TRBV7-9; cdr3_nt: TGTGCCAGCAGCCACTTCAAGGTAGATACGCAGTATTTT; cdr3_aa: CASSHFKVDTQYF
j_call: TRBJ2-2; d_call: .; clone_size: .; v_call: TRBV25-1; cdr3_nt: TGTGCCAGCAGTTCTCGACTAGCGAACACCGGGGAGCTGTTTTTT; cdr3_aa: CASSSRLANTGELFF
j_call: TRBJ2-5; d_call: TRBD2; clone_size: .; v_call: TRBV2; cdr3_nt: TGTGCCAGCAGTGCCAGACGACTAGCGGGAGGAGAGAGAGAGACCCAGTACTTC; cdr3_aa: CASSARRLAGGERETQYF
j_call: TRBJ1-2; d_call: TRBD1; clone_size: .; v_call: TRBV7-2; cdr3_nt: TGTGCCAGCAGCCAAGGACAGGGAGTCAATGGCTACACCTTC; cdr3_aa: CASSQGQGVNGYTF
j_call: TRBJ1-4; d_call: .; clone_size: many; v_call: TRBV10-3; cdr3_nt: TGTGCCCTGAAGGCAGGGAATAATGAAAAACTGTTTTTT; cdr3_aa: CALKAGNNEKLFF
j_call: TRBJ2-1; d_call: .; clone_size: few; v_call: TRBV5-1; cdr3_nt: TGCGCCAGCAGCTTGAATCGGGACGCCCCATACAATGAGCAGTTCTTC; cdr3_aa: CASSLNRDAPYNEQFF
j_call: TRBJ2-2; d_call: .; clone_size: .; v_call: TRBV20-1; cdr3_nt: TGCAGTGCTAGAGAGAATGTGGAACAGAACACCGGGGAGCTGTTTTTT; cdr3_aa: CSARENVEQNTGELFF
j_call: TRBJ1-2; d_call: .; clone_size: .; v_call: TRBV29-1; cdr3_nt: TGCAGCGTTGAAGATCGAGACTATGGCTACACCTTC; cdr3_aa: CSVEDRDYGYTF
j_call: TRBJ2-5; d_call: TRBD1; clone_size: once; v_call: TRBV20-1; cdr3_nt: TGCAGTGCTAGAGATAGCAGCGACAGGGTCAGAGAGACCCAGTACTTC; cdr3_aa: CSARDSSDRVRETQYF
j_call: TRBJ2-7; d_call: TRBD1; clone_size: many; v_call: TRBV28; cdr3_nt: TGTGCCAGCAGTCTATTACCCGGACAGGGGTTAGATGAGCAGTACTTC; cdr3_aa: CASSLLPGQGLDEQYF
j_call: TRBJ2-7; d_call: TRBD1; clone_size: few; v_call: TRBV20-1; cdr3_nt: TGCAGTGCCCGGACAGGGAGCTCCTACGAGCAGTACTTC; cdr3_aa: CSARTGSSYEQYF
j_call: TRBJ2-1; d_call: .; clone_size: few; v_call: TRBV14; cdr3_nt: TGTGCCAGCAGCCAAGATGGGAGGAAGATCTACAATGAGCAGTTCTTC; cdr3_aa: CASSQDGRKIYNEQFF
j_call: TRBJ2-7; d_call: .; clone_size: many; v_call: TRBV20-1; cdr3_nt: TGCAGTGCTAGGTCCCCTGATTTAAGGAGGGAGCAGTACTTC; cdr3_aa: CSARSPDLRREQYF
j_call: TRBJ2-1; d_call: .; clone_size: .; v_call: TRBV3-2; cdr3_nt: TGTGCCAGCAGCCGCTCGGGACTAGCGGGAGGTAGGGCCTACAATGAGCAGCTCTTC; cdr3_aa: CASSRSGLAGGRAYNEQLF
j_call: TRBJ1-6; d_call: .; clone_size: many; v_call: TRBV20-1; cdr3_nt: TGCAGTGCTTTCGGAGCGGTTAATTCACCCCTCCACTTT; cdr3_aa: CSAFGAVNSPLHF
j_call: TRBJ2-2; d_call: .; clone_size: few; v_call: TRBV18; cdr3_nt: TGTGCCAGCTCACCTTTGGCCCCCACCGGGGAGCTGTTTTTT; cdr3_aa: CASSPLAPTGELFF
j_call: TRBJ1-1; d_call: .; clone_size: .; v_call: TRBV7-2; cdr3_nt: TGTGCCAGCACCGACCCCGGGGCTGACACTGAAGCTTTCTTT; cdr3_aa: CASTDPGADTEAFF
j_call: TRBJ2-1; d_call: TRBD2; clone_size: many; v_call: TRBV6-1; cdr3_nt: TGTGCCAGCGAACTAGCGGGGGAAGGCAATGAGCAGTTCTTC; cdr3_aa: CASELAGEGNEQFF
j_call: TRBJ2-1; d_call: TRBD2; clone_size: few; v_call: TRBV4-1; cdr3_nt: TGCGCCAGCAGCCAAGATCCCAGCGGGGGATCCTACAATGAGCAGTTCTTC; cdr3_aa: CASSQDPSGGSYNEQFF
j_call: TRBJ1-1; d_call: TRBD1; clone_size: once; v_call: TRBV6-2/TRBV6-3; cdr3_nt: TGTGCCAGCAGTTGGGGACAGGGGGCTTTGCGCACTGAAGCTTTCTTT; cdr3_aa: CASSWGQGALRTEAFF
j_call: TRBJ2-3; d_call: .; clone_size: few; v_call: TRBV10-3; cdr3_nt: TGTGCCATCACCAGCCGGGGCACAGATACGCAGTATTTT; cdr3_aa: CAITSRGTDTQYF
j_call: TRBJ2-3; d_call: .; clone_size: many; v_call: TRBV20-1; cdr3_nt: TGCAGTGCTAGACTGGGTAGCACAGATACGCAGTATTTT; cdr3_aa: CSARLGSTDTQYF
j_call: TRBJ2-1; d_call: .; clone_size: many; v_call: TRBV3-1; cdr3_nt: TGTGCCAGCAGCCAAGATGACACGGGGGGCCCATATCGCTCCTACAATGAGCAGTTCTTC; cdr3_aa: CASSQDDTGGPYRSYNEQFF
j_call: TRBJ2-1; d_call: .; clone_size: many; v_call: TRBV3-1; cdr3_nt: TGTGCCAGCAGCCAAGATACCGGTCCCTACAATGAGCAGTTCTTC; cdr3_aa: CASSQDTGPYNEQFF
j_call: TRBJ2-2; d_call: .; clone_size: many; v_call: TRBV27; cdr3_nt: TGTGCCAGCAGTTTATCGAACACCGGGGAGCTGTTTTTT; cdr3_aa: CASSLSNTGELFF
j_call: TRBJ2-7; d_call: .; clone_size: many; v_call: TRBV28; cdr3_nt: TGTGCCAGCAGGCTCGAGGCGGGACTCACCTACGAGCAGTACTTC; cdr3_aa: CASRLEAGLTYEQYF
j_call: TRBJ1-2; d_call: .; clone_size: many; v_call: TRBV5-1; cdr3_nt: TGCGCCAGCAGCTTGGCCCTACAGGCCTATGGCTACACCTTC; cdr3_aa: CASSLALQAYGYTF
j_call: TRBJ2-3; d_call: .; clone_size: .; v_call: TRBV12-3/TRBV12-4; cdr3_nt: TGTGCCAGCAGTTGGGACCTCCGTCTGTATTTT; cdr3_aa: CASSWDLRLYF
j_call: TRBJ1-5; d_call: .; clone_size: .; v_call: TRBV6-2/TRBV6-3; cdr3_nt: TGTGCCAGCAGTTACTCGTGGAAGAGCAATCAGCCCCAGCATTTT; cdr3_aa: CASSYSWKSNQPQHF
j_call: TRBJ2-2; d_call: TRBD2; clone_size: few; v_call: TRBV20-1; cdr3_nt: TGCAGCGGGAGGGGGAACACCGGGGAGCTGTTTTTT; cdr3_aa: CSGRGNTGELFF
j_call: TRBJ2-3; d_call: .; clone_size: many; v_call: TRBV2; cdr3_nt: TGTGCCAGCAGAGCGGACACCGATACGCAGTATTTT; cdr3_aa: CASRADTDTQYF
j_call: TRBJ2-7; d_call: .; clone_size: many; v_call: TRBV6-2/TRBV6-3; cdr3_nt: TGTGCCAGCAGTTTCCGACTATACGAGCAGTACTTC; cdr3_aa: CASSFRLYEQYF
j_call: TRBJ2-3; d_call: .; clone_size: few; v_call: TRBV10-3; cdr3_nt: TGTGCCATCAGTGAGCTCCAGCGCTCAAGCACAGATACGCAGTATTTT; cdr3_aa: CAISELQRSSTDTQYF
j_call: TRBJ1-1; d_call: TRBD1; clone_size: many; v_call: TRBV7-9; cdr3_nt: TGTGCCAGCAGCACCAGGGGGGCCACTGAAGCTTTCTTT; cdr3_aa: CASSTRGATEAFF
j_call: TRBJ1-2; d_call: .; clone_size: many; v_call: TRBV2; cdr3_nt: TGTGCCAGCAGTAGAGAGTTTAACTATGGCTACACCTTC; cdr3_aa: CASSREFNYGYTF
j_call: TRBJ1-1; d_call: .; clone_size: few; v_call: TRBV20-1; cdr3_nt: TGCAGTGCTAGAGATCACCGGGGTGGGACTGAAGCTTTCTTT; cdr3_aa: CSARDHRGGTEAFF
j_call: TRBJ2-7; d_call: .; clone_size: few; v_call: TRBV27; cdr3_nt: TGTGCCGGCAGCCGGAAGGGTAGAAACGAGCAGTACTTC; cdr3_aa: CAGSRKGRNEQYF
j_call: TRBJ1-2; d_call: TRBD1; clone_size: few; v_call: TRBV10-3; cdr3_nt: TGTGCCATCAGTGAACAGGGGGGAGTCTATGGCTACACCTTC; cdr3_aa: CAISEQGGVYGYTF
j_call: TRBJ1-1; d_call: .; clone_size: few; v_call: TRBV12-5; cdr3_nt: TGTGCTAGTGGCTGGGGGGAGAACACTGAAGCTTTCTTT; cdr3_aa: CASGWGENTEAFF
j_call: TRBJ2-7; d_call: .; clone_size: .; v_call: TRBV6-1; cdr3_nt: TGTGCCAGCAGTGCCCGGTCCACCATGGGGCAGTACTTC; cdr3_aa: CASSARSTMGQYF
j_call: TRBJ1-1; d_call: TRBD1; clone_size: many; v_call: TRBV7-9; cdr3_nt: TGTGCCAGCAGCTTTCCCGAGGGGGCCACTGCGAACACTGAAGCTTTCTTT; cdr3_aa: CASSFPEGATANTEAFF
j_call: TRBJ1-3; d_call: .; clone_size: many; v_call: TRBV10-3; cdr3_nt: TGTGCCATCAGTGCCTCCGGGCCCCAGGGAGGAAACACCATATATTTT; cdr3_aa: CAISASGPQGGNTIYF
j_call: TRBJ1-2; d_call: .; clone_size: few; v_call: TRBV29-1; cdr3_nt: TGCAGCGTTGTGGTGGGGCAGTCCTATGGCTACACCTTC; cdr3_aa: CSVVVGQSYGYTF
j_call: TRBJ2-7; d_call: .; clone_size: few; v_call: TRBV5-6; cdr3_nt: TGTGCCAGCCCAACCTTCGGACAGACGGACGCCTACGAGCAGTACTTC; cdr3_aa: CASPTFGQTDAYEQYF
j_call: TRBJ1-1; d_call: TRBD1; clone_size: .; v_call: TRBV25-1; cdr3_nt: TGTGCCAGCAGTGGCTCAGGACAGGGAGAGTCCACTGAAGCTTTCTTT; cdr3_aa: CASSGSGQGESTEAFF
j_call: TRBJ2-7; d_call: TRBD1; clone_size: .; v_call: TRBV5-1; cdr3_nt: TGCGCCAGCAGCCCGGGGGACAGGGCCTGCGAGCAGTACTTC; cdr3_aa: CASSPGDRACEQYF
j_call: TRBJ2-3; d_call: .; clone_size: many; v_call: TRBV6-2/TRBV6-3; cdr3_nt: TGTGCCAGCAGTTACTCGCTCAGCAGCACAGATACGCAGTATTTT; cdr3_aa: CASSYSLSSTDTQYF
j_call: TRBJ2-2; d_call: .; clone_size: few; v_call: TRBV28; cdr3_nt: TGTGCCAGCAGTTTGTCCCCAAGGGCCGGGGAGCTGTTTTTT; cdr3_aa: CASSLSPRAGELFF
j_call: TRBJ2-7; d_call: TRBD1; clone_size: many; v_call: TRBV15; cdr3_nt: TGTGCCACCAGCAGAGAAGCAGGGGGCGCCTCCTACGAGCAGTACTTC; cdr3_aa: CATSREAGGASYEQYF
j_call: TRBJ2-7; d_call: TRBD2; clone_size: many; v_call: TRBV20-1; cdr3_nt: TGCAGTGCTAGTATCCCTCGGGAGGGCTCAACGGCCTACGAGCAGTACTTC; cdr3_aa: CSASIPREGSTAYEQYF